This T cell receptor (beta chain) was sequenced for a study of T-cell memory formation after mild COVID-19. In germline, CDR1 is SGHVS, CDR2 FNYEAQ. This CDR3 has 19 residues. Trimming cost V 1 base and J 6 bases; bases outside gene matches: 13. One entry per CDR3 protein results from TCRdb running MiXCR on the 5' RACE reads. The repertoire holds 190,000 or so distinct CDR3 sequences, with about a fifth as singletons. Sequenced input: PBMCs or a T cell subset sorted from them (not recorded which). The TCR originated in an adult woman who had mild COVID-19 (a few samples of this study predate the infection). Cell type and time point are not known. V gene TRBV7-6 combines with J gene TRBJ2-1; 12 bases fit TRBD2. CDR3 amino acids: CASSLVALAGGPVSNEQFF. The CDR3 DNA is TGTGCCAGCAGCTTAGTGGCGCTAGCGGGAGGGCCGGTATCCAATGAGCAGTTCTTC.